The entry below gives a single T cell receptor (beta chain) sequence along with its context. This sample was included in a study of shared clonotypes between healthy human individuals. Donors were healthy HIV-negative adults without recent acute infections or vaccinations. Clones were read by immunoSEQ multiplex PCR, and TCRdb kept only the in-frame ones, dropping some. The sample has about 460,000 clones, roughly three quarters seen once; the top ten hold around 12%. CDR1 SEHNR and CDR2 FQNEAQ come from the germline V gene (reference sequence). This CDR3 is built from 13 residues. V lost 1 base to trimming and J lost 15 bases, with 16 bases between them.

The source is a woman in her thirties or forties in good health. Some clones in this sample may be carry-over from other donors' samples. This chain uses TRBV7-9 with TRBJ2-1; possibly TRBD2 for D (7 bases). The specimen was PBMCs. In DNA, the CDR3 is TGTGCCAGCAGCTTAGGTCAGGGGAGGGCCGGGTTCTTC. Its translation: CASSLGQGRAGFF.